Shown below are 23 T cell receptor beta chains from a single sample sequenced in a study of T cells in Graves' hyperthyroidism and ophthalmopathy. The CDR3 regions of TCR beta were amplified from RNA transcripts. HTBI primers were the set used in a first-round RT-PCR of the TCR CDR3. MiXCR was run by TCRdb on the multiplex PCR reads, yielding one entry per CDR3 protein. This table holds a few hundred thousand distinct CDR3 sequences, roughly 14% found once. The source material was blood. The receptors come from a young woman with Graves' ophthalmopathy.

V usage is TRBV2 and J usage is TRBJ1-2, with unresolved D. V shed 4 bases and J shed 2 bases, with 8 bases lying between them. Per germline, CDR1 SNHLY and CDR2 FYNNEI. The CDR3 is 13 amino acids. Here the CDR3 reads CASSGRGNYGYTF. CDR3 DNA: TGTGCCAGCAGTGGACGAGGGAACTATGGCTACACCTTC.

This clonotype appeared many times. This chain uses TRBV20-1 with TRBJ2-2, with D tentatively TRBD1 (6 bases). The CDR3 extends over 17 amino acids. V dropped 0 bases and J dropped 0 bases, with 14 bases sitting between them. Germline CDR1 reads DFQATT; CDR2 reads SNEGSKA (reference sequence). CDR3 DNA: TGCAGTGCTAGAGACCTATACAGGGTCCCGAACACCGGGGAGCTGTTTTTT. Residues: CSARDLYRVPNTGELFF.

The sample holds many counts of this clonotype. The chain employs TRBV27 and TRBJ1-4; D is unresolved. The germline CDR1 and CDR2 sequences are MNHEY and SMNVEV (reference sequence). The V gene lost 1 base and the J gene lost 7 bases, with 7 bases spanning the gap. CDR3 length: 13 amino acids. CDR3 in DNA: TGTGCCAGCAGTTTATGGAGCGGTGAAAAACTGTTTTTT. It is translated as CASSLWSGEKLFF.

This clonotype was recorded at least ten times. CDR3 amino acids: CASSLARTRPGEQYF. The CDR3, as DNA: TGTGCCAGCAGCTTAGCTAGGACAAGACCTGGCGAGCAGTACTTC. The chain couples TRBV7-9 to TRBJ2-7; D might be TRBD1 (5 bases). The CDR3 has 15 residues. From germline, CDR1 is SEHNR and CDR2 FQNEAQ (reference sequence). Trimming shortened V by 0 bases and J by 6 bases, and 15 bases separated the two germline ends.

The sample holds many counts of this clonotype. The chain carries TRBV12-3 or TRBV12-4 and TRBJ2-2; D may be TRBD2 (5 bases). The ends were cut back, 1 base at V and 4 bases at J, with 16 bases in the middle. The CDR3 runs to 17 residues. CDR3 bases: TGTGCCAGCAGTTTAGGGAGATTCGAAGGGAGCACCGGGGAGCTGTTTTTT. Protein: CASSLGRFEGSTGELFF.

There are many counts of this clonotype. This rearrangement joins TRBV30 to TRBJ2-5, with 7 nucleotides matching TRBD2. In germline, CDR1 is GTSNPN, CDR2 SVGIG (reference sequence). The CDR3 sequence is 13 residues long. The ends lost 0 bases at V and 7 bases at J; junction bases unmatched: 5. CDR3 nucleotide sequence: TGTGCCTGGAGTGTTGGACTAGAGGGGACCCAGTACTTC. It translates to CAWSVGLEGTQYF.

This clonotype was seen at least ten times. The chain has TRBV7-2 and TRBJ2-7; 10 bases map to TRBD2. Germline lookup yields CDR1 SGHTA and CDR2 FQGNSA. The length of the CDR3 is 16 residues. V was pared by 5 bases and J by 2 bases, with 9 bases of the junction left unmatched. DNA for the CDR3: TGTGCCAGCAGCCTCAACCTAGCGGGGGCAACCTACGAGCAGTACTTC. Amino acids: CASSLNLAGATYEQYF.

The chain is built from TRBV24-1 and TRBJ2-1; unclear D gene. The CDR3 has 15 amino acids. CDR1 and CDR2 from the germline V gene are KGHDR and SFDVKD. Trimming shortened V by 1 base and J by 4 bases, and 10 bases separated the two germline ends. CDR3 loop: CATSDFYSKYNEQFF. The CDR3 bases are TGTGCCACCAGTGATTTCTACAGCAAATACAATGAGCAGTTCTTC.

This clonotype was seen many times. The rearrangement uses TRBV24-1 and TRBJ2-2; D may match TRBD1 or TRBD2 (6 bases each). V shed 3 bases and J shed 4 bases, with 14 bases lying between them. The CDR3 contains 16 residues. Per the germline V gene, CDR1 is KGHDR and CDR2 is SFDVKD. CDR3 protein: CATSDETRGGTGELFF. The CDR3 bases are TGTGCCACCAGTGATGAGACCAGGGGAGGCACCGGGGAGCTGTTTTTT.

This clonotype was observed many times. Here the CDR3 reads CASSIGTGVETQYF. Written as DNA, the CDR3 is TGTGCCAGCTCAATCGGGACAGGGGTCGAGACCCAGTACTTC. V gene TRBV18 combines with J gene TRBJ2-5, with TRBD1 identical over 10 bases. V lost 5 bases, J lost 5 bases, and 5 bases stayed unmatched. The CDR3 has 14 residues. Per germline, CDR1 KGHSH and CDR2 LQKENI.

Ten or more counts support this clonotype. The rearrangement joins TRBV27 to TRBJ1-5; TRBD1 matches 8 bases. CDR3 length: 17 amino acids. The V and J ends lost 2 bases and 5 bases, in that order; junction bases with no gene match: 11. Germline V gene lookup returns CDR1 MNHEY and CDR2 SMNVEV (reference sequence). This CDR3 is CASSLRTGIGVDQPQHF. Here the CDR3 DNA reads TGTGCCAGCAGTTTACGGACAGGGATTGGGGTTGATCAGCCCCAGCATTTT.

This clonotype came up many times. The rearrangement links TRBV6-5 to TRBJ2-2, with D perhaps matching TRBD2 (5 bases). Germline assignment: CDR1 MNHEY and CDR2 SVGAGI. V was pared by 0 bases and J by 5 bases, with 10 bases between. The CDR3 is made up of 15 amino acids. For the CDR3, the DNA is TGTGCCAGCAGTTACTCTGCGGGTATAACCGGGGAGCTGTTTTTT. As protein: CASSYSAGITGELFF.

The V call is TRBV30, the J call TRBJ2-3; 10 bases map to TRBD2. The length of the CDR3 is 15 residues. Per germline, CDR1 GTSNPN and CDR2 SVGIG (reference sequence). V dropped 2 bases and J dropped 2; count of bases not matched to a gene: 4. The CDR3 sequence: CAWSKGTSDTDTQYF. The CDR3 DNA reads TGTGCCTGGAGTAAGGGGACTAGCGACACAGATACGCAGTATTTT.

The sample holds many counts of this clonotype. This chain joins TRBV20-1 and TRBJ1-1, with 7 bases aligning to TRBD1. The CDR3 length is 13 residues. V shed 6 bases, J shed 1 base, and the junction held 5 bases outside the gene matches. Germline V gene lookup returns CDR1 DFQATT and CDR2 SNEGSKA (reference sequence). The CDR3 loop reads CSAAQGTNTEAFF. In DNA, the CDR3 is TGCAGTGCCGCACAGGGGACGAACACTGAAGCTTTCTTT.

This clonotype was detected ten times or more. The J gene is TRBJ2-1, the V gene TRBV2; TRBD2 aligns across 10 bases. The V segment lost 3 bases and the J segment 5 bases; nucleotides outside the gene matches: 4. Looked up from germline, CDR1 is SNHLY and CDR2 is FYNNEI. This CDR3 has 15 residues. CDR3 in amino acids: CASSDGLAENNEQFF. Here the CDR3 DNA reads TGTGCCAGCAGTGATGGACTAGCGGAGAACAATGAGCAGTTCTTC.

This clonotype occurred many times. The chain carries TRBV5-5 and TRBJ2-3; 7 nucleotides agree with TRBD2. Germline V lookup: CDR1 SGHKS, CDR2 YYEKEE (reference sequence). J lost 3 bases, V lost 4 bases, and 8 bases had no gene match. CDR3 length equals 15 residues. The CDR3 protein is CASSLGTTGTDTQYF. The DNA for the CDR3 is TGTGCCAGCAGCCTAGGGACTACTGGGACAGATACGCAGTATTTT.

This clonotype was counted between two and nine times. The J gene is TRBJ2-3, the V gene TRBV5-6; TRBD2 agrees at 11 bases. Germline V gene sequence: CDR1 SGHDT, CDR2 YYEEEE. Unmatched junction bases numbered 5, after V lost 4 bases and J lost 4 bases. The CDR3 contains 15 residues. The DNA for the CDR3 is TGTGCCAGCAGCGCCCTAGCGGGGGGTGCAGATACGCAGTATTTT. It encodes CASSALAGGADTQYF.

In its sample, this clonotype was seen many times. V and J are TRBV20-1 and TRBJ1-1; a weak D match, TRBD1 (5 bases). The germline V gene encodes CDR1 DFQATT and CDR2 SNEGSKA (reference sequence). This CDR3 is built from 14 residues. V dropped 0 bases and J dropped 6 bases, with 14 bases sitting between them. In DNA form, the CDR3 reads TGCAGTGCTAGAGACCCGACCAGAGGGGCTGAAGCTTTCTTT. Its protein is CSARDPTRGAEAFF.

This clonotype was seen a few times. CDR3 coding DNA: TGCGCCAGCAGCTCGCCGGGACTCGAGGATGATGAGCAGTTCTTC. It encodes CASSSPGLEDDEQFF. The genes are TRBV5-1 and TRBJ2-1; tentatively, D is TRBD2 (6 bases). CDR1 SGHRS and CDR2 YFSETQ come from the germline V gene. Trimming removed 3 bases from V and 8 bases from J, with 18 bases in between. The CDR3 totals 15 residues.

This clonotype was observed at least ten times. This chain links TRBV10-3 with TRBJ1-5; 9 bases fit TRBD1. CDR3 size: 15 residues. V shed 4 bases, J shed 3 bases, and the junction held 4 bases outside the gene matches. In germline, CDR1 is ENHRY, CDR2 SYGVKD. The CDR3 loop is CAISAGTGSNQPQHF. The CDR3 region has the DNA TGTGCCATCAGTGCCGGGACAGGGTCCAATCAGCCCCAGCATTTT.

This clonotype was recorded a few times. The chain combines TRBV25-1 with TRBJ2-1; D is unresolved. The CDR3 has 13 amino acids. Germline CDR1 is MGHDK and CDR2 is SYGVNS. V lost 7 bases, J lost 3 bases, and 10 bases lay in between. CDR3 residues: CASTTLDYNEQFF. The CDR3 DNA reads TGTGCCAGCACCACCCTCGACTACAATGAGCAGTTCTTC.

The chain couples TRBV4-1 to TRBJ2-6, with D uncertain. With 1 base removed from V and 10 bases from J, the gap between germline ends came to 14 bases. Germline V gene sequence: CDR1 MGHRA, CDR2 YSYEKL. There are 15 residues in the CDR3. The CDR3 nucleotides are TGCGCCAGCAGCCAAGGTTCAGGCCCGAGTAACGTCCTGACTTTC. Its translation is CASSQGSGPSNVLTF.

This clonotype was counted ten times or more. The chain combines TRBV30 with TRBJ1-4, with D possibly TRBD1 on 5 matching bases. Germline CDR1 GTSNPN, CDR2 SVGIG (reference sequence). V lost 2 bases, J lost 12 bases, and 13 bases lay in between. The CDR3 loop spans 12 amino acids. CDR3 loop: CAWSITPGQLFF. CDR3 bases: TGTGCCTGGAGTATAACCCCGGGACAACTGTTTTTT.